This T cell receptor (beta chain) was obtained from a study of OX40 agonist ivuxolimab in advanced cancers. Clones were sequenced by immunoSEQ multiplex PCR, and TCRdb holds only the in-frame ones, with some missing. This table has 25,000 to 35,000 clones, less than 85% appearing once. Germline V lookup: CDR1 MNHEY, CDR2 SMNVEV (reference sequence). V was trimmed by 3 bases and J by 0 bases, leaving 6 bases between them. The CDR3 runs 14 residues. V gene TRBV27 combines with J gene TRBJ1-5; no firm D call. The origin of this receptor is an adult with an advanced solid tumor such as melanoma, head and neck, liver or kidney cancer. Material: CD4+ or CD8+ T cells sorted from blood, obtained in a trial of the OX40 agonist ivuxolimab. CDR3 nucleotide sequence: TGTGCCAGCAGTTTGTTTTATAGCAATCAGCCCCAGCATTTT. It encodes CASSLFYSNQPQHF.